One and the same sample provided the 2 T cell receptor beta chains below, sequenced in a study of cytomegalovirus exposure and HLA in healthy donors. Method: immunoSEQ multiplex PCR; TCRdb's copy keeps in-frame clones and lacks some. The sample consists of over 150,000 clones, about 90% of them appearing once. The sample consisted of PBMCs. All receptors come from a man between 18 and 35 years old in good health and CMV-seropositive.

This rearrangement joins TRBV27 to TRBJ2-1; TRBD2 matches 9 bases. V lost 6 bases to trimming and J lost 15 bases; unmatched junction nucleotides: 9. Germline V lookup: CDR1 MNHEY, CDR2 SMNVEV (reference sequence). The CDR3 spans 12 residues. The CDR3 loop is CASSPTGTSPFF. CDR3 in DNA: TGTGCCAGCAGCCCTACCGGGACTAGCCCGTTCTTC.

The chain combines TRBV11-2 with TRBJ2-5; maybe TRBD2 (6 bases). Germline V gives CDR1 SGHAT, CDR2 FQNNGV. The CDR3 length is 16 residues. Deletions cut 3 bases from V and 3 bases from J, with 17 bases between. For the CDR3, the DNA is TGTGCCAGCAGCTTCCTTGTGGGGGGAAGGGAAGAGACCCAGTACTTC. Its translation is CASSFLVGGREETQYF.